This TCR beta chain is from a study of cytomegalovirus exposure and HLA in healthy donors. As concerns this clone: Its target is not known. At one end the junction does not follow the germline gene, possibly because of a read error.

General study results and limits: The study recorded more than 150 TCR beta chains that were cytomegalovirus-associated.

This CDR3 is 16 amino acids long. CDR1 is SEHNR, CDR2 FQNEAQ, per germline (reference sequence). PCR involved 60 Vbeta and 13 Jbeta primers. TCRdb's copy holds only in-frame clones and misses some; the assay was immunoSEQ multiplex PCR. The sample shows around 33,000 clones, 90% to 95% of them seen only once. The TCR comes from a woman between 18 and 30 years old in good health and CMV-seronegative. Sequencing input: PBMCs. This chain connects TRBV7-9 to TRBJ2-1; 13 nucleotides align to TRBD2. The CDR3 region is CSSSLGTSGTYNEQFF. Written as DNA, the CDR3 is TGTTCCAGCAGCTTAGGGACTAGCGGGACGTACAATGAGCAGTTCTTC.